This T cell receptor (beta chain) appears in the sequencing data of a study of control samples from healthy donors and cancer patients. CDR1 MNHEY and CDR2 SMNVEV come from the germline V gene (reference sequence). The V end lost 3 bases, the J end lost 4 bases, and 9 bases lay between the germline ends. CDR3 length: 13 amino acids. Produced via immunoSEQ multiplex PCR; TCRdb's table is partial and in-frame only. The sample comprises some 160,000 clones, approximately 88% of which are singletons, and around 4.7% rests with the top ten. V usage is TRBV27 and J usage is TRBJ1-2; D not certain. The receptor comes from a man between 25 and 39 years old in good health. The sample taken for sequencing was blood. CDR3 sequence reads: CASSLVPTYGYTF. The CDR3, as DNA: TGTGCCAGCAGTTTGGTACCCACCTATGGCTACACCTTC.